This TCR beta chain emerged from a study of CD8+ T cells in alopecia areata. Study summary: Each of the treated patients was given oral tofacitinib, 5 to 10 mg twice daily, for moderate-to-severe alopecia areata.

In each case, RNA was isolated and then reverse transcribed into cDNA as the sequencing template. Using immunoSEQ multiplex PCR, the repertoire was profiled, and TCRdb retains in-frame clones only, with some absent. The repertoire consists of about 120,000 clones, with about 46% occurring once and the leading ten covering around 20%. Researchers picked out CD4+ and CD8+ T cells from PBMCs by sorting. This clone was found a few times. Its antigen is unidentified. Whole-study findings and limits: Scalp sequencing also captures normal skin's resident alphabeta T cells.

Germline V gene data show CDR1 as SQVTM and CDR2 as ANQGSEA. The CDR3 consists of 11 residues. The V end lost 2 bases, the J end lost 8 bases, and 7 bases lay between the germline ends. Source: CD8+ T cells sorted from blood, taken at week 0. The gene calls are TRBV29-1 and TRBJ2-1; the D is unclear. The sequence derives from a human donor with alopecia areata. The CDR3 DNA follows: TGCAGCGTTGAAATTCAGGATGAGCAGTTCTTC. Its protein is CSVEIQDEQFF.